These 26 T cell receptor beta chains were sequenced from one sample in a study of T-cell memory formation after mild COVID-19. TCRdb reanalysed the 5' RACE reads using MiXCR and keeps one entry per CDR3 protein. The sample lists around 130,000 distinct CDR3 sequences; about 5.9% were seen once. The sample was PBMCs or a T cell subset sorted from them (not recorded which). These receptors all stem from an adult woman who had mild COVID-19 (a few samples of this study predate the infection). Cell type and time point are not known.

This clonotype turned up a few times. CDR3 in amino acids: CASSRAYEQYF. CDR3 sequence (DNA): TGTGCCAGCAGCAGGGCCTACGAGCAGTACTTC. This sequence joins TRBV3-1 and TRBJ2-7, with D uncertain. The V and J ends lost 5 bases and 2 bases respectively, with 4 bases between them. The CDR3 is made up of 11 amino acids. Germline assignment: CDR1 LGHDT and CDR2 YNNKEL (reference sequence).

This clonotype was observed a few times. This chain's CDR3 is CASSSPSGRADDTQYF. In nucleotides, the CDR3 is TGTGCCAGCAGTTCTCCCAGCGGGAGGGCCGATGATACGCAGTATTTT. The V call is TRBV27, the J call TRBJ2-3; 10 bases align to TRBD2. The V gene end was trimmed by 4 bases and the J gene end by 6 bases; junction bases not matched to a gene: 10. Germline-derived CDR1 and CDR2 are MNHEY and SMNVEV (reference sequence). There are 16 residues in the CDR3.

The chain uses TRBV11-2 and TRBJ2-5; D possibly matches TRBD1 or TRBD2 (6 bases each). The length of the CDR3 is 17 residues. Looked up from germline, CDR1 is SGHAT and CDR2 is FQNNGV. The ends were cut back, 8 bases at V and 2 bases at J, with 24 bases in the middle. This chain's CDR3 is CASSRRAAQGPQETQYF. In DNA form, the CDR3 reads TGTGCCAGCTCAAGGAGGGCAGCGCAGGGGCCTCAAGAGACCCAGTACTTC.

The rearrangement uses TRBV4-1 and TRBJ2-3, with D possibly matching TRBD2 (6 bases). The CDR3 is made up of 16 amino acids. The V gene lost 3 bases and the J gene lost 1 base, with 14 bases spanning the gap. CDR1 is MGHRA and CDR2 is YSYEKL in the germline V gene. The DNA for the CDR3 is TGCGCCAGCAGCCATCGGGACTGGTTAGGCACAGATACGCAGTATTTT. Its protein product is CASSHRDWLGTDTQYF.

This clonotype was observed a handful of times. The rearrangement links TRBV5-1 to TRBJ2-3; TRBD2 agrees at 10 bases. Germline V gene sequence: CDR1 SGHRS, CDR2 YFSETQ. The junction had 9 bases not matched to a gene; V was cut back by 4 bases and J by 4 bases. This CDR3 comprises 16 residues. The CDR3: CASSQQAGGVADTQYF. For the CDR3, the DNA is TGCGCCAGCAGCCAACAAGCGGGGGGGGTTGCAGATACGCAGTATTTT. The whole variable domain, remainder taken from reference TRBV5-1 and TRBJ2-3, is KAGVTQTPRYLIKTRGQQVTLSCSPISGHRSVSWYQQTPGQGLQFLFEYFSETQRNKGNFPGRFSGRQFSNSRSEMNVSTLELGDSALYLCASSQQAGGVADTQYFGPGTRLTVL.

This clonotype was observed many times. The chain recombines TRBV5-1 with TRBJ2-5, with D hard to call. The CDR3 sequence is 12 residues long. Germline CDR1 is SGHRS and CDR2 is YFSETQ. The V end lost 3 bases, the J end lost 5 bases, and 8 bases lay between the germline ends. CDR3 sequence: CASSSVLETQYF. In DNA, the CDR3 is TGCGCCAGCAGCTCGGTGTTGGAGACCCAGTACTTC.

This clonotype has more than one count but fewer than ten. A read error may produce the germline difference seen at one junction end. The chain carries TRBV18 and TRBJ1-1; D gene uncertain. The germline gives CDR1 KGHSH, CDR2 LQKENI. CDR3 length: 12 residues. The CDR3 nucleotides are TGTGCCAGCTCGTCGGGGTCATTCCACCTACTCTTT. It encodes CASSSGSFHLLF.

This clonotype was picked up a small number of times. The rearrangement uses TRBV5-1 and TRBJ2-5; tentatively, D is TRBD2 (6 bases). The CDR3 is made up of 17 amino acids. Germline CDR1 reads SGHRS; CDR2 reads YFSETQ. Trimming removed 0 bases from V and 5 bases from J, with 20 bases in between. The CDR3 spells CASSLAPGAGEGETQYF. CDR3 nucleotides: TGCGCCAGCAGCTTGGCCCCGGGAGCCGGAGAGGGGGAGACCCAGTACTTC.

This clonotype was seen a few times. The chain is built from TRBV12-3 or TRBV12-4 and TRBJ2-1, with a tentative D call TRBD1 (5 bases). The CDR3 spans 16 residues. The ends were cut back, 7 bases at V and 7 bases at J, with 23 bases in the middle. CDR3 nucleotides: TGTGCCAGCAACAGGCGCGGTGGGTTTGGGATTAATGAGCAGTTCTTC. The encoded protein is CASNRRGGFGINEQFF.

The sample holds a few counts of this clonotype. The V and J genes are TRBV15 and TRBJ2-3; D uncertain. With 0 bases removed from V and 8 bases from J, the gap between germline ends came to 12 bases. Germline assignment: CDR1 LNHNV and CDR2 YYDKDF (reference sequence). The CDR3 runs 14 residues. CDR3 loop: CATSRDPPPGTQYF. DNA for the CDR3: TGTGCCACCAGCAGAGATCCCCCCCCGGGTACGCAGTATTTT.

This clonotype was observed a handful of times. The chain has TRBV12-3 or TRBV12-4 and TRBJ1-6; maybe TRBD1 (6 bases). The germline V and J ends were trimmed by 6 bases and 7 bases, with 16 bases remaining between them. The CDR3 sequence is 15 residues long. CDR3 sequence: CASSPPGQKNSPLHF. The CDR3 DNA follows: TGTGCCAGCAGCCCGCCGGGACAAAAAAATTCACCCCTCCACTTT.

The chain couples TRBV5-5 to TRBJ1-1; D is possibly TRBD1 (5 bases). CDR1 is SGHKS, CDR2 YYEKEE, per germline (reference sequence). Trimming shortened V by 3 bases and J by 0 bases, and 9 bases separated the two germline ends. The CDR3 is 14 residues long. CDR3 loop: CASSYRDLNTEAFF. The DNA for the CDR3 is TGTGCCAGCAGCTACCGGGACTTGAACACTGAAGCTTTCTTT.

This clonotype came up many times. This sequence joins TRBV2 and TRBJ2-2; the D is unclear. This CDR3 is built from 14 residues. Germline V gene sequence: CDR1 SNHLY, CDR2 FYNNEI. V shed 5 bases and J shed 1 base, with 8 bases lying between them. Written as DNA, the CDR3 is TGTGCCAGCAGTAGGACCAAGAACACCGGGGAGCTGTTTTTT. This translates into CASSRTKNTGELFF.

This clonotype was counted at least ten times. The chain carries TRBV4-1 and TRBJ1-1; perhaps TRBD1 as D (5 bases). The CDR3 covers 14 residues. The germline gives CDR1 MGHRA, CDR2 YSYEKL. Between the trimmed V and J ends, which lost 2 bases and 11 bases, there was a span of 18 bases. CDR3 amino acids: CASSQISRGGVAFF. CDR3 DNA: TGCGCCAGCAGCCAAATTAGCCGTGGGGGGGTGGCTTTCTTT.

This clonotype was recorded many times. The rearrangement links TRBV4-2 to TRBJ2-3; tentatively, D is TRBD1 or TRBD2 (6 bases each). The CDR3 loop spans 16 amino acids. Germline lookup yields CDR1 LGHNA and CDR2 YNFKEQ. The germline V and J ends were trimmed by 0 bases and 4 bases, with 14 bases remaining between them. Here the CDR3 reads CASSQDRARGADTQYF. The CDR3 nucleotides are TGTGCCAGCAGCCAAGATAGGGCAAGGGGGGCAGATACGCAGTATTTT.

This clonotype occurred a few times. CDR3 sequence (DNA): TGTGCCAGCAGCTTAGCTGGACATTCCGACTATGAGCAGTTCTTC. Translated, it gives CASSLAGHSDYEQFF. The chain is built from TRBV7-6 and TRBJ2-1, with D maybe TRBD1 (5 bases). The V gene's germline CDR1 is SGHVS and CDR2 FNYEAQ. CDR3 length equals 15 residues. Trimming removed 0 bases at V and 8 bases at J, with 14 bases between.

This clonotype was recorded many times. The chain uses TRBV5-1 and TRBJ1-1; possible D gene TRBD1, 6 bases. In germline, CDR1 is SGHRS, CDR2 YFSETQ. Trimming removed 0 bases from V and 1 base from J, with 7 bases in between. This CDR3 has 14 amino acids. This CDR3 is CASSLGRGNTEAFF. CDR3 sequence (DNA): TGCGCCAGCAGCTTGGGCAGGGGGAACACTGAAGCTTTCTTT.

This clonotype has at least ten counts. The chain combines TRBV6-5 with TRBJ1-1, with D uncertain. This CDR3 is built from 13 residues. V was shortened by 6 bases and J by 11 bases, with 19 bases between the two germline ends. Germline-derived CDR1 and CDR2 are MNHEY and SVGAGI. CDR3 nucleotides: TGTGCCAGCAGGGACGGACCCGACGGGAGGGCTTTCTTT. Residues: CASRDGPDGRAFF.

This clonotype was counted between two and nine times. V is TRBV5-5 and J is TRBJ2-6; D uncertain. This CDR3 is built from 16 residues. Trimming took off 0 bases at V and 3 bases at J, with 10 bases between the two ends. Germline lookup yields CDR1 SGHKS and CDR2 YYEKEE (reference sequence). CDR3 DNA sequence: TGTGCCAGCAGCTTGGCAGAGATACATGGGGCCAACGTCCTGACTTTC. This gives the protein CASSLAEIHGANVLTF.

This clonotype was observed at least ten times. The chain is built from TRBV7-8 and TRBJ2-3; 7 bases align to TRBD2. CDR3 length equals 16 residues. After removal of 3 bases from V and 2 bases from J, the junction contained 8 bases not matched to a gene. The germline V gene has CDR1 SGHVS and CDR2 FQNEAQ. The CDR3 sequence: CASSFRPSGNTDTQYF. The CDR3 DNA reads TGTGCCAGCAGCTTTAGACCTAGCGGAAACACAGATACGCAGTATTTT.

There are many counts of this clonotype. Written as DNA, the CDR3 is TGTGCCAGCAGCTTAGGACTAGCGAGCACAGATACGCAGTATTTT. Translating it yields CASSLGLASTDTQYF. The chain combines TRBV7-9 with TRBJ2-3, with 8 positions matching TRBD2. The CDR3 runs 15 residues. Germline V gene data show CDR1 as SEHNR and CDR2 as FQNEAQ (reference sequence). The trim removed 1 base at V and 0 bases at J, leaving 0 bases unmatched.

This clonotype came up a few times. V usage is TRBV7-9 and J usage is TRBJ2-2; D not resolved. V shed 5 bases and J shed 0 bases, with 22 bases lying between them. Per germline, CDR1 SEHNR and CDR2 FQNEAQ (reference sequence). This CDR3 has 19 amino acids. In DNA form, the CDR3 reads TGTGCCAGCAGCCAATCTGACACGTCCAACCTCCCGAACACCGGGGAGCTGTTTTTT. It translates to CASSQSDTSNLPNTGELFF.

This clonotype was observed at least ten times. The rearrangement joins TRBV30 to TRBJ2-1, with a weak D call TRBD2 (6 bases). The germline V gene encodes CDR1 GTSNPN and CDR2 SVGIG (reference sequence). This CDR3 has 12 amino acids. Trimming took off 3 bases at V and 6 bases at J, with 9 bases between the two ends. The CDR3 DNA reads TGTGCCTGGAGCCTCGGGAGCAATGAGCAGTTCTTC. Encoded protein: CAWSLGSNEQFF.

In this sample, this clonotype turned up many times. The chain carries TRBV5-1 and TRBJ1-6, with D maybe TRBD1 (6 bases). The CDR3 contains 15 residues. The V and J ends lost 3 bases and 5 bases respectively, with 12 bases between them. From germline, CDR1 is SGHRS and CDR2 YFSETQ. This CDR3 reads CASSSGDINNSPLHF. Written as DNA, the CDR3 is TGCGCCAGCAGCTCCGGGGACATTAATAATTCACCCCTCCACTTT.

This chain joins TRBV6-2 or TRBV6-3 and TRBJ2-7, with a weak D call TRBD1 (6 bases). CDR1 MNHEY and CDR2 SVGEGT come from the germline V gene. Trimming pared 8 bases from V and 2 bases from J, leaving 10 bases between. The CDR3 sequence is 12 residues long. For the CDR3, the DNA is TGTGCCAGCTCCAAGGGGGCCTACGAGCAGTACTTC. It encodes CASSKGAYEQYF.

This chain connects TRBV12-3 or TRBV12-4 to TRBJ2-1, with D perhaps TRBD2 (6 bases). V lost 2 bases to trimming and J lost 15 bases, with 11 bases between them. This CDR3 is built from 11 residues. CDR3 amino acids: CASSLMGRRFF. As DNA, the CDR3 is TGTGCCAGCAGTTTAATGGGGAGGCGGTTCTTC.